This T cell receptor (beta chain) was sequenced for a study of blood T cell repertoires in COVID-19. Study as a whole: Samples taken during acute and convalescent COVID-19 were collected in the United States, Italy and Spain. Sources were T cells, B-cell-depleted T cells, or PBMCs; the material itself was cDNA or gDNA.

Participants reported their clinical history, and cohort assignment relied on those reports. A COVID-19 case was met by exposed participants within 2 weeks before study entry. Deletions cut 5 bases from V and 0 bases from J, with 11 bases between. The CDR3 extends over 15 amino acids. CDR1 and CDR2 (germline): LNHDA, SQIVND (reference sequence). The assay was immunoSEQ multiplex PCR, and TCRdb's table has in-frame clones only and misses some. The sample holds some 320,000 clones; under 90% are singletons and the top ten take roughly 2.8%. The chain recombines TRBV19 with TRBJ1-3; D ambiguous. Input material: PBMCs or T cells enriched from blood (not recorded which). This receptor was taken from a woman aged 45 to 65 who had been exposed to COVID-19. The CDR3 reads CASSQEGASGNTIYF. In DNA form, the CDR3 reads TGTGCCAGTAGTCAAGAGGGCGCCTCTGGAAACACCATATATTTT.